Many counts were recorded for the clone carrying this T cell receptor beta chain. Germline assignment: CDR1 SNHLY and CDR2 FYNNEI. Unmatched junction bases numbered 7, after V lost 4 bases and J lost 4 bases. The CDR3 totals 15 residues. TCR beta CDR3 regions were amplified from RNA. When the TCR CDR3 underwent first-round RT-PCR, the HTBI primer set was used. TCRdb re-called the multiplex PCR reads through MiXCR, storing one row per CDR3 protein. This table has approximately 320,000 distinct CDR3 sequences, roughly 15% appearing once. The data were taken from a study of T cells in Graves' hyperthyroidism and ophthalmopathy.

This clonotype was sampled from a man aged 25-40 years with Graves' hyperthyroidism. The chain links TRBV2 to TRBJ1-1, with 9 positions matching TRBD1. What was sequenced was blood. CDR3 in DNA: TGTGCCAGCAGTGGGGACAGGGTCATTGGCACTGAAGCTTTCTTT. Its translation is CASSGDRVIGTEAFF.